Listed below are T cell receptor beta chains from one sample, sequenced in a study of T cell repertoires in cytomegalovirus infection. The antigens these receptors bind are not known. One entry per CDR3 protein results from TCRdb running MiXCR on the reads. The sample comprises about 900,000 distinct CDR3 sequences, roughly a third of which are singletons, and 13% rests with the top ten. The sample here was cultured CD8+ T cells from PBMCs, taken from culture after CMV antigen stimulation. The receptors here all came from a human donor in good health (CMV status not recorded). Some clones in this sample may be carry-over from other donors' samples. Both conserved end residues are part of each CDR3. A D gene is named only where the DNA matches it firmly. Clone size is shown for a subset of rows, as once, few, many or a class of expanded clone.

d_gene,j_gene,v_gene,abundance,CDR3aa,CDR3nt
-,TRBJ2-3,TRBV7-9,-,CASSYPWTSTDTQYF,TGTGCCAGCAGTTATCCGTGGACTAGCACAGATACGCAGTATTTT
TRBD1,TRBJ2-7,TRBV12-5,-,CASGFSSGTGIHEQYF,TGTGCTAGTGGTTTCTCTTCCGGGACAGGGATCCACGAGCAGTACTTC
-,TRBJ1-4,TRBV7-2,many,CASSSALGATGEKLFF,TGTGCCAGCAGCTCCGCCTTGGGGGCAACGGGTGAAAAACTGTTTTTT
-,TRBJ2-7,TRBV11-1,-,CTSSLALQAPAYEQYF,TGTACCAGCAGCTTAGCGCTTCAGGCTCCCGCCTACGAGCAGTACTTC
-,TRBJ1-1,TRBV12-3/TRBV12-4,-,CASSGGPRNTEAFF,TGTGCCAGCAGTGGGGGACCTAGAAACACTGAAGCTTTCTTT
TRBD1,TRBJ2-1,TRBV7-9,few,CASSAAGGSYNEQFF,TGTGCCAGCAGCGCAGCAGGGGGCAGTTACAATGAGCAGTTCTTC
-,TRBJ2-2,TRBV4-1,-,CASSQAGSNTGELFF,TGCGCCAGCAGCCAAGCAGGGTCGAACACCGGGGAGCTGTTTTTT
-,TRBJ1-2,TRBV12-3/TRBV12-4,-,CASSPGPGPTTGYTF,TGTGCCAGCAGCCCCGGACCGGGACCGACGACTGGCTACACCTTC
-,TRBJ2-1,TRBV11-1,-,CASRFARSSYNEQFF,TGTGCCAGCCGCTTTGCCAGGAGCTCCTACAATGAGCAGTTCTTC
TRBD1,TRBJ2-1,TRBV6-2/TRBV6-3,-,CASSRPRTGEMYNEQFF,TGTGCCAGCAGCCGACCCCGGACAGGGGAGATGTACAATGAGCAGTTCTTC
-,TRBJ2-2,TRBV19,-,CASSISVIGELFF,TGTGCCAGTAGTATTTCCGTGATCGGGGAGCTGTTTTTT
TRBD1,TRBJ2-1,TRBV5-4,few,CASSPPGQGAHNEQFF,TGTGCCAGCAGTCCTCCGGGACAGGGGGCTCACAATGAGCAGTTCTTC
TRBD2,TRBJ2-2,TRBV27,-,CASKAGGFTGELFF,TGTGCCAGCAAGGCGGGGGGGTTCACCGGGGAGCTGTTTTTT
-,TRBJ1-1,TRBV27,few,CASSFGSVNTEAFF,TGTGCCAGCAGTTTTGGTTCTGTGAACACTGAAGCTTTCTTT
-,TRBJ2-2,TRBV29-1,few,CSVDPGRNTGELFF,TGCAGCGTTGACCCGGGACGGAACACCGGGGAGCTGTTTTTT
-,TRBJ1-4,TRBV6-1,few,CASSTDGNYNEKLFF,TGTGCCAGCAGTACCGACGGAAACTATAATGAAAAACTGTTTTTT
-,TRBJ1-3,TRBV11-2,-,CASSLWKAPEVSGNTIYF,TGTGCCAGCAGCTTATGGAAGGCCCCGGAGGTCTCTGGAAACACCATATATTTT
TRBD1,TRBJ2-2,TRBV7-2,many,CASSYGTGRTGELFF,TGTGCCAGCAGTTACGGGACAGGGCGAACCGGGGAGCTGTTTTTT
-,TRBJ1-2,TRBV7-2,few,CASSLVRNGYTF,TGTGCCAGCAGCTTAGTCCGGAATGGCTACACCTTC
-,TRBJ2-1,TRBV29-1,-,CSVSSGGPYNEQFF,TGCAGCGTTTCGAGCGGAGGGCCCTACAATGAGCAGTTCTTC